This TCR beta chain was recovered during a study of blood T cell repertoires in COVID-19. Study-level information: From the United States, Italy and Spain came samples of acute and convalescent COVID-19. PBMCs, B-cell-depleted T cells, or T cells were the source of the cDNA or gDNA that made up the material.

Across over 20 US areas, participants ranged in age from 18 to 89 years. The V and J ends lost 3 bases and 2 bases respectively, with 13 bases between them. Per the germline V gene, CDR1 is LNHDA and CDR2 is SQIVND (reference sequence). This CDR3 is built from 15 residues. In the original analysis: By means of reference gene primer amplification, nucleated cell counts were estimated. The protocol was immunoSEQ multiplex PCR, while the TCRdb copy is restricted to in-frame clones and leaves out a portion. V and J calls and clone size are those listed in that table; D and trimming were worked out from the DNA. Of 300,000 to 400,000 clones listed, 65% to 90% are singletons.

The specimen sequenced was PBMCs or T cells enriched from blood (not recorded which). This rearrangement joins TRBV19 to TRBJ1-2; perhaps TRBD1 as D (6 bases). The sequence derives from a woman aged 40 to 55 with acute COVID-19. CDR3 sequence reads: CASSIGWDTNYGYTF. CDR3 in DNA: TGTGCCAGTAGTATTGGGTGGGACACCAACTATGGCTACACCTTC.